This T cell receptor (beta chain) was observed in a study of blood T cell repertoires in COVID-19. In the study overall: Specimens from acute and convalescent COVID-19 originated in the United States, Italy and Spain. Nucleic acid was either cDNA or gDNA, and it came from T cells, B-cell-depleted T cells, or PBMCs.

Unmatched junction bases numbered 6, after V lost 5 bases and J lost 8 bases. The CDR3 is made up of 13 amino acids. Germline V gene lookup returns CDR1 SGHRS and CDR2 YFSETQ. Allocation to cohorts depended on clinical history reported by the participants. This clone was seen a single time. In the authors' workflow: Nucleated cell counts were estimated from reference gene primer amplification. The table came from immunoSEQ multiplex PCR; TCRdb's copy has only in-frame clones and leaves some out. That table gives V, J and clone size, and the DNA gave D and trimming. The sample lists about 400,000 clones, roughly 86% occurring once.

The sequencing sample was made of PBMCs or T cells enriched from blood (not recorded which). The chain joins TRBV5-1 to TRBJ1-2, with 10 bases matching TRBD1. This sequence originates from a woman aged 40-49 years with acute COVID-19. Here the CDR3 DNA reads TGCGCCAGCAGTCCCGGACAGGGGGAAGGCTACACCTTC. Protein: CASSPGQGEGYTF.